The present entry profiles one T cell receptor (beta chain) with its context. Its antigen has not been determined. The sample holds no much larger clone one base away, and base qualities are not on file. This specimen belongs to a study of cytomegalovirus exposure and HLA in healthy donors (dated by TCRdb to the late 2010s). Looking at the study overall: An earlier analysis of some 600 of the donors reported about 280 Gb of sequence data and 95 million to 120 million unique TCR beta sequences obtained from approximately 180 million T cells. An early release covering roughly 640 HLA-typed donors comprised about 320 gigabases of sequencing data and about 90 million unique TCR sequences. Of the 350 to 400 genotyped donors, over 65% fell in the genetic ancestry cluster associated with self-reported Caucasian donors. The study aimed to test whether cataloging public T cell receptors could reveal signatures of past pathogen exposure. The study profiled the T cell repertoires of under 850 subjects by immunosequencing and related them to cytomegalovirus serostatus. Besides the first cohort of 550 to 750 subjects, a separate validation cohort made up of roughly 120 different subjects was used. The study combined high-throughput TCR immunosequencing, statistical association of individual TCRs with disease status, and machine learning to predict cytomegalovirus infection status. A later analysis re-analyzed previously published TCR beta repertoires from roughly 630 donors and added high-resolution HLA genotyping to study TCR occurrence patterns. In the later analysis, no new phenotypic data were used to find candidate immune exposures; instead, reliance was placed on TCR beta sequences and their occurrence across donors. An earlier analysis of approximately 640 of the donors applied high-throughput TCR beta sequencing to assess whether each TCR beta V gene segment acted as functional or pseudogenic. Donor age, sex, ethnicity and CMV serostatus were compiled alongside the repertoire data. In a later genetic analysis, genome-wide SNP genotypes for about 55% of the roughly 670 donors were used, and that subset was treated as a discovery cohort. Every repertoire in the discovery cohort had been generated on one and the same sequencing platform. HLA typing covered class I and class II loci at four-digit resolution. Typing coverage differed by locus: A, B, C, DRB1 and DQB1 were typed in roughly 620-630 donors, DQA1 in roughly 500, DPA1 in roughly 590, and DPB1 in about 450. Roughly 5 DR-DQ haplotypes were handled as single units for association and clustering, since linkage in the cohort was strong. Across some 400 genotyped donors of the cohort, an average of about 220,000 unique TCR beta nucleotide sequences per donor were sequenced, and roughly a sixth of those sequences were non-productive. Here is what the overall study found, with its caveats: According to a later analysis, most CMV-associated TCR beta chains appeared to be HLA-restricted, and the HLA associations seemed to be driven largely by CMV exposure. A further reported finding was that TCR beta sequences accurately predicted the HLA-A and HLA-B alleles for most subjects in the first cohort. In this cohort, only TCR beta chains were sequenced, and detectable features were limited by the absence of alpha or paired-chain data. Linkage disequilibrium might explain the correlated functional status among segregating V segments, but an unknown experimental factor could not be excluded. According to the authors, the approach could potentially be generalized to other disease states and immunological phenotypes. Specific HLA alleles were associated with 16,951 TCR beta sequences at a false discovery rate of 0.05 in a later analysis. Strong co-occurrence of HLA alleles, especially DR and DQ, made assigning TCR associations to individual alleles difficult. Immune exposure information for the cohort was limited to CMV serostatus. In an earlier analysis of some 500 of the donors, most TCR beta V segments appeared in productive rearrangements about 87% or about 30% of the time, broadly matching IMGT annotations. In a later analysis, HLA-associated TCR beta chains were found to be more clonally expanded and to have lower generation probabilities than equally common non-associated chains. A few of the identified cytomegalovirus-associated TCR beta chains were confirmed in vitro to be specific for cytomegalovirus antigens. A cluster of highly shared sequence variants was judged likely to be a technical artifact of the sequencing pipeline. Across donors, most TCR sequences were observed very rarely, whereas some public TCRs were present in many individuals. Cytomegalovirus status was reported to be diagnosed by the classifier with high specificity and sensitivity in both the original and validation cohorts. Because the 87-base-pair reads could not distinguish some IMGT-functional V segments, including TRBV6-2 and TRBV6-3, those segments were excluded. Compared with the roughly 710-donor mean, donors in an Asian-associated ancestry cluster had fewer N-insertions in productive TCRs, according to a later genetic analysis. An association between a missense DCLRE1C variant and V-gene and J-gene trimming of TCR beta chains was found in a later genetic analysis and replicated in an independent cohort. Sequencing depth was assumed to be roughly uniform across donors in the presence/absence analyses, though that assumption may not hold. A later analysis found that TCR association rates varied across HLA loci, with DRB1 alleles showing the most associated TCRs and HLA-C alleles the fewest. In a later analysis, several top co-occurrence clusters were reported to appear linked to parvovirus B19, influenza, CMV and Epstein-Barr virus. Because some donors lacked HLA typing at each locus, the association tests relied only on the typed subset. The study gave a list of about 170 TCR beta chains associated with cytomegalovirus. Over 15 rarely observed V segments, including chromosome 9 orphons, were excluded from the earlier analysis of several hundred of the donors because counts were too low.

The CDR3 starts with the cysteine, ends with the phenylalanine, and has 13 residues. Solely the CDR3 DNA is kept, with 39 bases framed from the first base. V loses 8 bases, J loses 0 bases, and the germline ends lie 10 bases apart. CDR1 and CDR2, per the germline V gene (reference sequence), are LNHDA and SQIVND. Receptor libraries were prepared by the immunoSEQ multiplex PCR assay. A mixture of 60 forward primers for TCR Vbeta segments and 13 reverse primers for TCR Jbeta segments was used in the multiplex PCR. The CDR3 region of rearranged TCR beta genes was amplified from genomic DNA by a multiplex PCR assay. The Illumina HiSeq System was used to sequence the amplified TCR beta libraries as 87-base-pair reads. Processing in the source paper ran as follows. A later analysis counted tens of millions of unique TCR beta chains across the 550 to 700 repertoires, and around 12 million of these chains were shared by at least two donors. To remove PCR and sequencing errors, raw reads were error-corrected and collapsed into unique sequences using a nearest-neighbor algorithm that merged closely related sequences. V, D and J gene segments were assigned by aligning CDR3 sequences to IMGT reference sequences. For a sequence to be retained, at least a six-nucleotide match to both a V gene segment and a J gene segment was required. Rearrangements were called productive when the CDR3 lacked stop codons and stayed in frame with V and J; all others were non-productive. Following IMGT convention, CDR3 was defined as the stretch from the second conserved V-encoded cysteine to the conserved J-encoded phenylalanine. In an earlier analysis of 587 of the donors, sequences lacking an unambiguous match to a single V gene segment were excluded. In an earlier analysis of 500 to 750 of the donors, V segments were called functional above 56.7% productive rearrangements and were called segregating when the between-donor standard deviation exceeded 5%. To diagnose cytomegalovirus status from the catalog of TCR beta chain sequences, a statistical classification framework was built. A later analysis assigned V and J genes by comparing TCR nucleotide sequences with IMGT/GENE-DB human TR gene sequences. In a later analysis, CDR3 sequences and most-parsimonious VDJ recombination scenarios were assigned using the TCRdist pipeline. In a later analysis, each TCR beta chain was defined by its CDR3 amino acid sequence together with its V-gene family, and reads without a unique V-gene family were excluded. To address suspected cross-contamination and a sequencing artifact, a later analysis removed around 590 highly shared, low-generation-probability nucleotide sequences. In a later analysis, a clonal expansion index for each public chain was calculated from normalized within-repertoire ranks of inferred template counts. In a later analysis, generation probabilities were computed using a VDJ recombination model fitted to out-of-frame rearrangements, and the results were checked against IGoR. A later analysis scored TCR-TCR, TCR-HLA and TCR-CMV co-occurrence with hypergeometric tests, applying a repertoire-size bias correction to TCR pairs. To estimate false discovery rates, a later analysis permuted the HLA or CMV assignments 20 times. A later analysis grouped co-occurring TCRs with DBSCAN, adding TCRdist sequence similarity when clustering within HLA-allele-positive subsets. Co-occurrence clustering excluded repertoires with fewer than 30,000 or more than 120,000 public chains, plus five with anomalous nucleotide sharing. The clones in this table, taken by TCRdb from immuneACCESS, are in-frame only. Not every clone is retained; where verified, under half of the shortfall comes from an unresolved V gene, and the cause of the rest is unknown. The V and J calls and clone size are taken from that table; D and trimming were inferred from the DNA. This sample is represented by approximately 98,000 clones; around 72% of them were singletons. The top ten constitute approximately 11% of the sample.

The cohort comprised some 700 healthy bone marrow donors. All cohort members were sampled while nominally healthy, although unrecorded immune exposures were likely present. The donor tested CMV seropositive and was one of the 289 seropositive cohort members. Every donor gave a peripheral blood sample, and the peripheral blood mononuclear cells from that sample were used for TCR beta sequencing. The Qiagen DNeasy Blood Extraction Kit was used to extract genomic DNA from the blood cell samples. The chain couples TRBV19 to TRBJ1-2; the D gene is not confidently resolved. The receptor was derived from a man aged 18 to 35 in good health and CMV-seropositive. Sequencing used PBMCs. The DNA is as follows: TGTGCCAGTCGAATTGTAGCTAACTATGGCTACACCTTC. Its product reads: CASRIVANYGYTF. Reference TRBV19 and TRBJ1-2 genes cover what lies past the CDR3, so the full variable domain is DGGITQSPKYLFRKEGQNVTLSCEQNLNHDAMYWYRQDPGQGLRLIYYSQIVNDFQKGDIAEGYSVSREKKESFPLTVTSAQKNPTAFYLCASRIVANYGYTFGSGTRLTVV.